The 9 T cell receptor beta chains listed next were all sequenced from one sample in a study of blood T cell repertoires in COVID-19. The assay was immunoSEQ multiplex PCR, and TCRdb's table has in-frame clones only and misses some. The sample contains some 350,000 clones, over 70% of which appear only once. Material for sequencing was PBMCs or T cells enriched from blood (not recorded which). The receptors were sampled from a man aged 25-45 years who had recovered from COVID-19.

In this sample, this clone turned up once. The chain recombines TRBV6-5 with TRBJ1-1, with 8 bases fitting TRBD1. This CDR3 has 15 residues. Germline loops: CDR1 MNHEY, CDR2 SVGAGI. The trim removed 7 bases at V and 4 bases at J, leaving 11 bases unmatched. The CDR3 sequence: CASTAGGRGSTEAFF. The CDR3 region has the DNA TGTGCCAGCACTGCAGGGGGCAGGGGGAGCACTGAAGCTTTCTTT.

There are a few counts of this clone. This sample includes further DNA sequences coding for the same CDR3. The chain uses TRBV29-1 and TRBJ1-2; D gene unclear. The CDR3 is 9 residues long. The germline gives CDR1 SQVTM, CDR2 ANQGSEA. Trimming took off 5 bases at V and 8 bases at J, with 6 bases between the two ends. This CDR3 reads CSVPGGYTF. The DNA of the CDR3 is TGCAGCGTTCCAGGCGGCTACACCTTC. Full variable domain (outside the CDR3, taken from reference TRBV29-1 and TRBJ1-2): SAVISQKPSRDICQRGTSLTIQCQVDSQVTMMFWYRQQPGQSLTLIATANQGSEATYESGFVIDKFPISRPNLTFSTLTVSNMSPEDSSIYLCSVPGGYTFGSGTRLTVV.

The gene calls are TRBV3-1 (or the pseudogene TRBV3-2) and TRBJ2-3, with TRBD2 matching 13 bases. Trimming took 5 bases from V and 2 from J; bases not matched to a gene: 7. Per the germline V gene, CDR1 is LGHDT and CDR2 is YNNKEL (reference sequence). The length of the CDR3 is 17 residues. The CDR3 loop reads CASSYVGLAGATDTQYF. DNA of the CDR3: TGTGCCAGCAGCTACGTTGGACTAGCGGGGGCCACAGATACGCAGTATTTT.

The chain is built from TRBV6-2 or TRBV6-3 and TRBJ2-7; 7 bases fit TRBD1. Germline V gives CDR1 MNHEY, CDR2 SVGEGT. The length of the CDR3 is 15 residues. With 5 bases clipped from V and 2 bases from J, the junction kept 9 bases outside the gene matches. The CDR3 sequence: CASSDPGQITYEQYF. The CDR3 DNA is TGTGCCAGCAGTGATCCGGGACAGATAACCTACGAGCAGTACTTC.

The V call is TRBV19, the J call TRBJ1-3; 7 bases fit TRBD1. The CDR3 is made up of 15 amino acids. Germline V gene lookup returns CDR1 LNHDA and CDR2 SQIVND (reference sequence). V gave up 9 bases and J gave up 0 bases; unmatched junction bases: 8. The CDR3 protein is CASGQVLISGNTIYF. DNA of the CDR3: TGTGCCAGCGGACAGGTGCTCATCTCTGGAAACACCATATATTTT.

This chain uses TRBV7-9 with TRBJ2-2; tentatively, D is TRBD1 (6 bases). The V end lost 5 bases, the J end lost 6 bases, and 13 bases lay between the germline ends. The germline CDR1 and CDR2 sequences are SEHNR and FQNEAQ (reference sequence). CDR3 length equals 14 residues. CDR3 in DNA: TGTGCCAGCAGCCTGAACAGGGTACCCGGGGAGCTGTTTTTT. Its translation: CASSLNRVPGELFF.

This chain joins TRBV6-4 and TRBJ1-1; 10 bases map to TRBD1. Germline trimming cut 0 bases from V and 0 bases from J; bases unmatched to any gene: 13. The CDR3 runs 20 residues. CDR1 and CDR2 (germline): MRHNA, SNTAGT. The CDR3 nucleotides are TGTGCCAGCAGTGACTCAGAAGCGGGACAGGGGAGTTATGTGAACACTGAAGCTTTCTTT. Protein: CASSDSEAGQGSYVNTEAFF.

This chain joins TRBV6-5 and TRBJ1-1; D unresolved. CDR3 length: 13 amino acids. From germline, CDR1 is MNHEY and CDR2 SVGAGI. The V and J ends lost 0 bases and 10 bases respectively, with 12 bases between them. The DNA for the CDR3 is TGTGCCAGCAGTTACTCGGAGGGCTCCCTAGCTTTCTTT. Translating gives CASSYSEGSLAFF.

The chain links TRBV18 to TRBJ2-3; 12 bases map to TRBD1. With V trimmed by 6 bases and J by 4 bases, 8 bases remained unmatched. The germline CDR1 and CDR2 sequences are KGHSH and LQKENI. The CDR3 is made up of 16 amino acids. DNA of the CDR3: TGTGCCAGCTCTCAGACCGGGACAGGGGGCCCAGATACGCAGTATTTT. This gives the protein CASSQTGTGGPDTQYF.